One sample yielded the 12 T cell receptor beta chains listed below, sequenced in a study of a mutant IDH1 vaccine in newly diagnosed glioma. What these receptors recognize is not known. The repertoire was sequenced with immunoSEQ multiplex PCR; TCRdb's copy has only in-frame clones and lacks some. The table lists roughly 34,000 clones, about 83% of them singletons. The sample's time point: week 47, end of study. The study gave 300 ug of mutant IDH1 20-mer peptide per vaccine dose, with topical imiquimod. The starting material was PBMCs, obtained from a glioma patient whose treatment included an IDH1 peptide vaccine. The receptors stem from a woman aged 25 to 45 with glioma.

This clone was counted only a few times. The chain recombines TRBV6-1 with TRBJ1-4, with D possibly TRBD1 on 6 matching bases. Germline V gene lookup returns CDR1 MNHNS and CDR2 SASEGT. The V gene lost 2 bases and the J gene lost 8 bases, with 12 bases spanning the gap. The CDR3 totals 14 residues. The CDR3 region is CASSEQQGGEKLFF. In nucleotides, the CDR3 is TGTGCCAGCAGTGAACAACAGGGAGGGGAAAAACTGTTTTTT.

This sequence joins TRBV11-2 and TRBJ2-2; the match to TRBD1 covers 7 bases. The V and J ends lost 1 base and 8 bases, in that order; junction bases with no gene match: 4. This CDR3 contains 14 residues. The germline CDR1 and CDR2 sequences are SGHAT and FQNNGV. CDR3 region: CASSLGDRDGELFF. As DNA, the CDR3 is TGTGCCAGCAGCTTAGGGGACAGAGATGGGGAGCTGTTTTTT. The variable domain in full, completed from reference TRBV11-2 and TRBJ2-2, reads EAGVAQSPRYKIIEKRQSVAFWCNPISGHATLYWYQQILGQGPKLLIQFQNNGVVDDSQLPKDRFSAERLKGVDSTLKIQPAKLEDSAVYLCASSLGDRDGELFFGEGSRLTVL.

The CDR3 sequence: CASREWTEAFF. CDR3 nucleotides: TGTGCCAGCAGGGAATGGACTGAAGCTTTCTTT. This chain links TRBV6-1 with TRBJ1-1; D not certain. Germline V CDR1 and CDR2: MNHNS, SASEGT. V lost 6 bases, J lost 5 bases, and 7 bases lay in between. The CDR3 has 11 amino acids.

The chain has TRBV18 and TRBJ1-2, with 7 bases identical to TRBD1. V shed 6 bases, J shed 8 bases, and the junction held 12 bases outside the gene matches. Germline V gene lookup returns CDR1 KGHSH and CDR2 LQKENI. There are 14 residues in the CDR3. CDR3 loop: CASSLGVTGDGYTF. CDR3 nucleotide sequence: TGTGCCAGCTCCCTAGGGGTCACAGGGGACGGCTACACCTTC.

The rearrangement uses TRBV5-1 and TRBJ1-4; the D is unclear. The CDR3 has 15 residues. Germline V lookup: CDR1 SGHRS, CDR2 YFSETQ. Trimming removed 0 bases from V and 5 bases from J, with 11 bases in between. The CDR3 here is CASSLGGEFNEKLFF. The CDR3 DNA reads as TGCGCCAGCAGCTTGGGTGGAGAATTCAATGAAAAACTGTTTTTT.

V and J are TRBV5-1 and TRBJ1-6, with D possibly TRBD1 on 5 matching bases. Germline V CDR1 and CDR2: SGHRS, YFSETQ. Trimming removed 4 bases from V and 7 bases from J, with 15 bases in between. The CDR3 loop spans 15 amino acids. CDR3 region: CASSPTPGQNSPLHF. In DNA, the CDR3 is TGCGCCAGCAGCCCTACCCCGGGGCAAAATTCACCCCTCCACTTT.

The genes are TRBV5-1 and TRBJ2-3; 14 bases are a match to TRBD2. This CDR3 is 19 amino acids long. The V gene end was trimmed by 5 bases and the J gene end by 0 bases; junction bases not matched to a gene: 11. In germline, CDR1 is SGHRS, CDR2 YFSETQ. This CDR3 reads CASRPQTSGGASSTDTQYF. CDR3 in DNA: TGCGCCAGCAGACCTCAGACTAGCGGGGGGGCAAGTAGCACAGATACGCAGTATTTT.

The CDR3 region is CASSLGGYSNQPQHF. In nucleotides, the CDR3 is TGTGCCAGCAGCTTGGGTGGCTATAGCAATCAGCCCCAGCATTTT. The chain couples TRBV5-4 to TRBJ1-5, with unresolved D. Trimming stripped 0 bases from V and 0 bases from J, with 7 bases between. Germline V gene sequence: CDR1 SGHNT, CDR2 YYREEE (reference sequence). The CDR3 is 15 amino acids.

The chain's CDR3 is CASSHTRGPNTEAFF. The CDR3 DNA follows: TGCGCCAGCAGCCACACCAGGGGACCAAACACTGAAGCTTTCTTT. The chain couples TRBV4-3 to TRBJ1-1, with a tentative D call TRBD1 (6 bases). V lost 3 bases to trimming and J lost 2 bases, with 13 bases between them. From germline, CDR1 is LGHNA and CDR2 YSLEER. The CDR3 is made up of 15 amino acids.

This clone was counted only a few times. This rearrangement joins TRBV19 to TRBJ1-1, with D maybe TRBD1 (5 bases). Germline values: CDR1 LNHDA, CDR2 SQIVND (reference sequence). V shed 6 bases and J shed 8 bases, with 13 bases lying between them. This CDR3 contains 12 residues. The CDR3 protein is CASSTGTSEAFF. CDR3 sequence (DNA): TGTGCCAGTAGCACCGGGACCTCCGAAGCTTTCTTT.

The chain combines TRBV10-3 with TRBJ2-7; 8 nucleotides agree with TRBD2. CDR3 length: 16 amino acids. V was pared by 3 bases and J by 0 bases, with 7 bases of the junction left unmatched. Germline CDR1 is ENHRY and CDR2 is SYGVKD. The CDR3 is CAISDLERGPSYEQYF. The CDR3 nucleotides are TGTGCCATCAGTGACTTGGAGCGGGGGCCCTCCTACGAGCAGTACTTC.

Only one count was recorded for this clone. The chain carries TRBV5-1 and TRBJ2-3, with 10 bases identical to TRBD2. V was pared by 1 base and J by 4 bases, with 6 bases of the junction left unmatched. The germline gives CDR1 SGHRS, CDR2 YFSETQ. This CDR3 has 16 amino acids. The CDR3 region is CASSLFSGGSPDTQYF. The CDR3 DNA sequence: TGCGCCAGCAGCTTGTTTAGCGGGGGGAGCCCAGATACGCAGTATTTT.